This TCR beta chain was captured by sequencing in a study of neurological immune-mediated disorders. This clonotype was observed at least ten times. From 15-18 subjects, every sequencing run obtained over 170 million TCR-beta sequences. MiXCR was run by TCRdb on the 5' RACE reads, yielding one entry per CDR3 protein. This sample yields 50,000 to 55,000 distinct CDR3 sequences, of which about 4.1% are seen a single time; 6% to 7% belongs to the top ten. The CDR3 has 13 residues. Germline V gene data show CDR1 as SGDLS and CDR2 as YYNGEE. The V end was cut by 2 bases, the J end by 7 bases, with 12 bases between.

V gene TRBV9 combines with J gene TRBJ1-2, with D maybe TRBD1 (6 bases). This receptor was taken from a man aged 55 to 70 with multiple sclerosis. Material: PBMCs. The CDR3 protein is CASSVSGARGYTF. The CDR3 DNA sequence: TGTGCCAGCAGCGTTTCAGGGGCCCGTGGCTACACCTTC.